This is a list of T cell receptor beta chains from one sample in a study of HIV-infected children after antiretroviral therapy interruption. One entry per CDR3 protein, called by TCRdb with MiXCR from the 3' RACE reads. The sample includes around 47,000 distinct CDR3 sequences, 4.3% of them seen just once. Specimen: CD45RA+ CD4+ T cells from PBMCs, pooled from several time points, collected from a donor given antiretroviral therapy, either interrupted or continuous. The receptor source for this set is a pool of human donors with HIV. Both conserved end residues are trimmed from each CDR3.

>TRBJ1-6|14|TRBV7-9
ASSLAPVTYNSPLH
>TRBJ2-3|12|TRBV2
ASRGRTNTDTQY
>TRBJ1-1|13|TRBV11-3
ASSLRQGKNTEAF
>TRBJ1-1|12|TRBV12-3/TRBV12-4
ASRYRGIDTEAF
>TRBJ2-7|13|TRBV5-8
ASSLGGSATYEQY
>TRBJ1-6|10|TRBV7-9
ASSAGNSPLH
>TRBJ1-1|11|TRBV4-1
ASSQDRPQRAF
>TRBJ2-7|10|TRBV10-3
AIRGQGIEQY
>TRBJ2-2|14|TRBV19
ASSAPQFANTGELF
>TRBJ1-1|10|TRBV29-1
SVDARNTEAF
>TRBJ2-5|11|TRBV6-6
ASFQGAQETQY
>TRBJ1-5|10|TRBV29-1
SFTGEGQPQH
>TRBJ1-6|13|TRBV27
ASSLSVTVNSPLH
>TRBJ1-3|13|TRBV24-1
ATSDSRSSGNTIY
>TRBJ2-3|15|TRBV4-1
ASSPRLAGALTDTQY
>TRBJ2-4|7|TRBV6-1
AAKNIQY
>TRBJ2-1|12|TRBV23-1
ASSQGGSHNEQF
>TRBJ2-1|11|TRBV18
ASSPDWYNEQF
>TRBJ2-1|16|TRBV12-3/TRBV12-4
ASSFPTRTLHSYNEQF
>TRBJ1-2|11|TRBV19
ASKPDRVDGYT
>TRBJ1-2|10|TRBV25-1
ASSKQGDGYT
>TRBJ2-7|12|TRBV7-2
ASSLVGGAYEQY
>TRBJ1-5|13|TRBV19
ASSIWEVGNQPQH